These 20 T cell receptor beta chains were sequenced from one sample in a study of regulatory T cells in long-lasting Graves disease. Combining iRepertoire HTBI primers with Arm-PCR of CDR3 regions, the authors built TCR beta libraries. One entry per CDR3 protein results from TCRdb running MiXCR on the multiplex PCR reads. The repertoire holds about 430,000 distinct CDR3 sequences, roughly 23% seen once, with 13% to 15% in the top ten. Time point defined: persistent/refractory GD, antithyroid drugs over 5 years with positive TRAb. Following extraction of RNA from PBMCs, that RNA was used to make the TCR library. The source was peripheral blood mononuclear cells (PBMCs), collected when the disease was refractory, from a patient treated with antithyroid drugs. The source is a female donor with Graves disease.

Ten or more counts support this clonotype. The V and J genes are TRBV3-1 and TRBJ2-2; no reliable D call. The CDR3 is 13 amino acids. V shed 0 bases and J shed 4 bases, with 3 bases lying between them. Per germline, CDR1 LGHDT and CDR2 YNNKEL (reference sequence). CDR3 sequence (DNA): TGTGCCAGCAGCCAAGAAGGCACCGGGGAGCTGTTTTTT. As protein: CASSQEGTGELFF.

The sample holds many counts of this clonotype. This sequence joins TRBV28 and TRBJ2-7; 13 bases are shared with TRBD2. There are 15 residues in the CDR3. The germline V gene has CDR1 MDHEN and CDR2 SYDVKM. The V and J ends lost 6 bases and 3 bases, in that order; junction bases with no gene match: 5. In DNA, the CDR3 is TGTGCCAGCAGATCCGGGACTAGCGGGATCTACGAGCAGTACTTC. Translating gives CASRSGTSGIYEQYF.

This clonotype has a count of ten or more. This chain connects TRBV5-1 to TRBJ2-7; TRBD1 agrees at 7 bases. Per germline, CDR1 SGHRS and CDR2 YFSETQ. The CDR3 is made up of 15 amino acids. V was pared by 2 bases and J by 1 base, with 6 bases of the junction left unmatched. DNA for the CDR3: TGCGCCAGCAGCTTCGGTGGGGGACAGTCCTACGAGCAGTACTTC. The encoded protein is CASSFGGGQSYEQYF. The complete variable domain, with remaining parts taken from reference TRBV5-1 and TRBJ2-7, reads KAGVTQTPRYLIKTRGQQVTLSCSPISGHRSVSWYQQTPGQGLQFLFEYFSETQRNKGNFPGRFSGRQFSNSRSEMNVSTLELGDSALYLCASSFGGGQSYEQYFGPGTRLTVT.

This clonotype was seen at least ten times. The chain couples TRBV28 to TRBJ2-7, with a tentative D call TRBD1 (5 bases). The V gene lost 4 bases and the J gene lost 3 bases, with 22 bases spanning the gap. The germline V gene has CDR1 MDHEN and CDR2 SYDVKM. The CDR3 has 17 amino acids. CDR3 loop: CASSSIGSGRANYEQYF. The CDR3 bases are TGTGCCAGCAGTTCCATAGGATCTGGCAGGGCGAACTACGAGCAGTACTTC.

This clonotype occurred many times. The chain links TRBV7-8 to TRBJ2-7; 8 positions agree with TRBD1. Germline CDR1 is SGHVS and CDR2 is FQNEAQ. V lost 5 bases, J lost 7 bases, and 7 bases stayed unmatched. The CDR3 is 13 residues long. The CDR3 DNA is TGTGCCAGCAGCCCGGGACAGGTGTTTGAGCAGTACTTC. Translation: CASSPGQVFEQYF.

This clonotype was counted between two and nine times. The rearrangement links TRBV7-3 to TRBJ2-1; the match to TRBD1 covers 7 bases. Per the germline V gene, CDR1 is SGHTA and CDR2 is FQGTGA. CDR3 length: 15 residues. The J segment lost 7 bases and the V segment lost 5 bases, leaving 11 bases of the junction unmatched. In DNA form, the CDR3 reads TGTGCCAGCAGCCCCGATGACAGGGTGTTTAATGAGCAGTTCTTC. Amino acids: CASSPDDRVFNEQFF. The full variable domain, in which reference TRBV7-3 and TRBJ2-1 provide the parts outside the CDR3, is GAGVSQTPSNKVTEKGKYVELRCDPISGHTALYWYRQSLGQGPEFLIYFQGTGAADDSGLPNDRFFAVRPEGSVSTLKIQRTERGDSAVYLCASSPDDRVFNEQFFGPGTRLTVL.

This clonotype came up a few times. The chain is built from TRBV29-1 and TRBJ2-3, with 9 bases fitting TRBD2. Germline-derived CDR1 and CDR2 are SQVTM and ANQGSEA. The CDR3 is 16 residues long. After removal of 6 bases from V and 0 bases from J, the junction contained 10 bases not matched to a gene. This chain's CDR3 is CSVGPLAGASTDTQYF. The CDR3 DNA reads TGCAGCGTCGGTCCCTTAGCGGGAGCTAGCACAGATACGCAGTATTTT.

The chain's CDR3 is CASSFGGRGHGYTF. The CDR3 coding sequence is TGCGCCAGCAGCTTTGGGGGGCGAGGCCATGGCTACACCTTC. V gene TRBV5-1 combines with J gene TRBJ1-2; TRBD1 might be the D (6 bases). Deletions cut 2 bases from V and 6 bases from J, with 14 bases between. This CDR3 is built from 14 residues. CDR1 is SGHRS and CDR2 is YFSETQ in the germline V gene.

With respect to this clonotype: A much larger clone differs by one base, so this may be a read error. This chain connects TRBV19 to TRBJ1-1; D ambiguous. Germline lookup yields CDR1 LNHDA and CDR2 SQIVND (reference sequence). This CDR3 region has 14 residues. The chain's CDR3 is CASSREARRTGAFF. DNA for the CDR3: TGTGCCAGTAGTAGGGAGGCCAGGCGCACTGGAGCTTTCTTT.

This clonotype was found a few times. V gene TRBV27 combines with J gene TRBJ2-2; a possible D gene is TRBD2 (7 bases). Germline CDR1 is MNHEY and CDR2 is SMNVEV (reference sequence). Between the trimmed V and J ends, which lost 3 bases and 2 bases, there was a span of 16 bases. The length of the CDR3 is 17 residues. The CDR3 loop reads CASSLGGTTHNTGELFF. CDR3 nucleotide sequence: TGTGCCAGCAGTTTGGGGGGGACAACCCATAACACCGGGGAGCTGTTTTTT.

This clonotype was seen only a few times. The chain recombines TRBV5-1 with TRBJ2-5; D remains ambiguous. The V end was cut by 0 bases, the J end by 5 bases, with 8 bases between. The V gene's germline CDR1 is SGHRS and CDR2 YFSETQ. The CDR3 is 13 amino acids. The CDR3 coding sequence is TGCGCCAGCAGCTTGGAGGTGTCGGAGACCCAGTACTTC. Amino acid sequence: CASSLEVSETQYF.

This clonotype turned up a few times. The chain links TRBV10-3 to TRBJ2-1; 7 bases are shared with TRBD2. V lost 4 bases to trimming and J lost 0 bases; unmatched junction nucleotides: 3. There are 15 residues in the CDR3. Germline V lookup: CDR1 ENHRY, CDR2 SYGVKD. For the CDR3, the DNA is TGTGCCATCAGTGGGTCGGGGGGCTCCTACAATGAGCAGTTCTTC. Protein product: CAISGSGGSYNEQFF.

This clonotype occurred many times. The chain employs TRBV20-1 and TRBJ1-1; 8 positions match TRBD1. CDR3 length: 14 residues. Germline CDR1 is DFQATT and CDR2 is SNEGSKA (reference sequence). V was pared by 5 bases and J by 3 bases, with 8 bases of the junction left unmatched. The chain's CDR3 is CSAGWTGRDTEAFF. The CDR3 coding sequence is TGCAGTGCTGGATGGACAGGGCGTGACACTGAAGCTTTCTTT.

This clonotype was detected only a few times. The chain combines TRBV7-9 with TRBJ2-2; D uncertain. The ends were cut back, 0 bases at V and 6 bases at J, with 11 bases in the middle. CDR1 is SEHNR, CDR2 FQNEAQ, per germline (reference sequence). The CDR3 sequence is 15 residues long. The CDR3 nucleotides are TGTGCCAGCAGCTTAGCTTACGAATATCCCGGGGAGCTGTTTTTT. Its protein product is CASSLAYEYPGELFF.

This clonotype was seen repeatedly, ten times or more. This chain connects TRBV28 to TRBJ2-1, with D perhaps matching TRBD2 (5 bases). This CDR3 spans 15 amino acids. Trimming pared 5 bases from V and 2 bases from J, leaving 13 bases between. Germline-derived CDR1 and CDR2 are MDHEN and SYDVKM. CDR3 sequence: CASSTGLLTYNEQFF. The CDR3 DNA follows: TGTGCCAGCAGTACTGGACTCCTCACCTACAATGAGCAGTTCTTC.

Worth noting for this clonotype: This could be a read error, since a much larger clone is one nucleotide away. This chain uses TRBV29-1 with TRBJ1-1; the D gene is possibly TRBD1 (6 bases). Trimming removed 8 bases from V and 4 bases from J, with 20 bases in between. The CDR3 is 14 residues long. From germline, CDR1 is SQVTM and CDR2 ANQGSEA. Here the CDR3 reads CSIFYYGGGTEAFF. For the CDR3, the DNA is TGCAGCATATTTTATTATGGAGGGGGCACTGAAGCTTTCTTT.

This clonotype has ten or more counts. The genes are TRBV27 and TRBJ2-7; D possibly uses TRBD1 or TRBD2 (5 bases each). V gave up 5 bases and J gave up 2 bases, with 13 bases separating them. The germline CDR1 and CDR2 sequences are MNHEY and SMNVEV (reference sequence). The CDR3 is 14 residues long. In nucleotides, the CDR3 is TGTGCCAGCAGTGAGGGGACCGGGGCCTACGAGCAGTACTTC. Amino acids: CASSEGTGAYEQYF.

Ten or more counts support this clonotype. This sequence joins TRBV6-1 and TRBJ1-5; D gene ambiguous. Germline V lookup: CDR1 MNHNS, CDR2 SASEGT. Trimming shortened V by 7 bases and J by 6 bases, and 19 bases separated the two germline ends. This CDR3 contains 15 residues. CDR3 in amino acids: CASMKGDGGGQPQHF. The CDR3 nucleotides read TGTGCCAGCATGAAGGGCGATGGCGGCGGTCAGCCCCAGCATTTT.

This clonotype was detected a few times. This sequence joins TRBV11-2 and TRBJ2-7; D gene unclear. Germline V lookup: CDR1 SGHAT, CDR2 FQNNGV. CDR3 length: 13 residues. V lost 5 bases, J lost 7 bases, and 15 bases lay in between. The CDR3 DNA reads TGTGCCAGCAGCCCCTCCTCCTCGGGTGAGCAGTACTTC. Amino acids: CASSPSSSGEQYF.

The J gene is TRBJ2-4, the V gene TRBV20-1; weak D call: TRBD2 (6 bases). The CDR3 runs 15 residues. The V end was cut by 3 bases, the J end by 0 bases, with 12 bases between. Germline CDR1 reads DFQATT; CDR2 reads SNEGSKA (reference sequence). This chain's CDR3 is CSARSGGQAKNIQYF. CDR3 nucleotide sequence: TGCAGTGCTAGGTCCGGAGGGCAAGCCAAAAACATTCAGTACTTC.